This is a list of T cell receptor beta chains from one sample in a study of blood T cells in healthy people across ages. A single record per CDR3 protein comes from TCRdb applying MiXCR to the 5' RACE reads. The table shows 730,000 or so distinct CDR3 sequences, with 40% to 45% occurring only once. The sample taken for sequencing was blood. These receptors all stem from a woman aged 55-70 years in good health. Both conserved end residues are part of each CDR3. The D gene is left open where the match is weak. The listing skips clone size in some rows; elsewhere it reads once, few, many or a size class.

>16|TRBD1|-|TRBJ2-3|TRBV20-1
CSARVTGGASSDTQYF
TGCAGTGCTAGAGTCACAGGGGGCGCGTCATCGGATACGCAGTATTTT
>16|TRBD1|-|TRBJ1-2|TRBV20-1
CSAITPRQGSRPGYTF
TGCAGTGCCATAACACCGAGACAGGGTAGTCGCCCTGGCTACACCTTC
>13|TRBD2|few|TRBJ2-5|TRBV7-9
CASTSGAKETQYF
TGTGCCAGCACTAGCGGGGCAAAAGAGACCCAGTACTTC
>13|TRBD1|-|TRBJ1-2|TRBV5-4
CASSCADRGGYTF
TGTGCCAGCAGCTGCGCGGACAGGGGAGGCTACACCTTC
>15|TRBD2|-|TRBJ2-5|TRBV20-1
CSATGLAGRQETQYF
TGCAGTGCTACCGGACTAGCGGGGCGACAAGAGACCCAGTACTTC
>15|-|-|TRBJ1-5|TRBV28
CASSRSRDSNQPQHF
TGTGCCAGCAGTCGCAGCAGGGATAGCAATCAGCCCCAGCATTTT
>15|TRBD1|-|TRBJ2-1|TRBV12-3/TRBV12-4
CASSAVGDRGDEQFF
TGTGCCAGCAGTGCCGTAGGGGACAGGGGTGATGAGCAGTTCTTC
>16|-|many|TRBJ2-5|TRBV12-3/TRBV12-4
CASSLHKQGVRETQYF
TGTGCCAGCAGTTTGCATAAGCAGGGCGTACGAGAGACCCAGTACTTC
>16|TRBD1|-|TRBJ1-4|TRBV3-1
CASSLLPVQGGEKLFF
TGTGCCAGCAGCCTTTTACCAGTCCAGGGGGGTGAAAAACTGTTTTTT
>13|TRBD1|-|TRBJ2-7|TRBV6-5
CASRQTGGNEQYF
TGTGCCAGCAGGCAAACAGGGGGAAACGAGCAGTACTTC
>10|-|-|TRBJ2-1|TRBV29-1
CSVDQNEQFF
TGCAGCGTAGACCAGAATGAGCAGTTCTTC
>17|TRBD2|many|TRBJ2-5|TRBV7-6
CASSVGQAGGYQETQYF
TGTGCCAGCAGCGTCGGTCAAGCGGGGGGATACCAAGAGACCCAGTACTTC
>15|TRBD1|-|TRBJ1-2|TRBV5-1
CASSAETGGGYGYTF
TGCGCCAGCAGCGCGGAGACAGGGGGCGGCTATGGCTACACCTTC
>15|-|-|TRBJ2-6|TRBV28
CASSSDLRGANVLTF
TGTGCCAGCAGTTCAGACCTTCGGGGGGCCAACGTCCTGACTTTC
>16|-|-|TRBJ2-3|TRBV11-2
CASSKGISDLSDTQYF
TGTGCCAGCAGCAAAGGCATTAGCGATTTGTCAGATACGCAGTATTTT
>15|-|-|TRBJ2-7|TRBV20-1
CSARDWGHQSDEQYF
TGCAGTGCTAGAGATTGGGGACACCAGAGTGACGAGCAGTACTTC
>14|TRBD1|few|TRBJ1-2|TRBV28
CASSSGTVNYGYTF
TGTGCCAGCAGTTCGGGGACAGTAAACTATGGCTACACCTTC
>15|-|-|TRBJ2-1|TRBV12-5
CASGSGHSSYNEQFF
TGTGCTAGTGGTTCGGGCCATTCATCCTACAATGAGCAGTTCTTC
>14|-|-|TRBJ2-7|TRBV7-2
CASSSRGDLGEQYF
TGTGCCAGCAGCTCCCGGGGAGACCTGGGTGAGCAGTACTTC
>14|TRBD1|-|TRBJ2-1|TRBV9
CASSTRDSSNEQFF
TGTGCCAGCAGCACTCGGGACAGTTCCAATGAGCAGTTCTTC
>15|-|many|TRBJ2-1|TRBV3-1
CASSASNTGNNEQFF
TGTGCCAGCAGCGCATCAAACACGGGCAATAATGAGCAGTTCTTC
>14|TRBD2|-|TRBJ2-3|TRBV27
CASSRGLDPDTQYF
TGTGCCAGCAGCCGCGGACTAGATCCAGATACGCAGTATTTT
>14|TRBD1|many|TRBJ2-1|TRBV2
CASIPGQGHNEQFF
TGTGCCAGCATACCGGGACAGGGGCACAATGAGCAGTTCTTC
>13|-|-|TRBJ2-3|TRBV29-1
CSVGGERGGTQYF
TGCAGCGTTGGAGGGGAGCGTGGTGGTACGCAGTATTTT
>13|-|-|TRBJ1-1|TRBV20-1
CSARVGINTEAFF
TGCAGTGCTAGAGTGGGCATTAACACTGAAGCTTTCTTT
>10|-|many|TRBJ2-5|TRBV29-1
CSVSGETQYF
TGCAGCGTTTCTGGAGAGACCCAGTACTTC
>15|-|-|TRBJ1-2|TRBV10-3
CAISEFWEQGNGYTF
TGTGCCATCAGTGAGTTCTGGGAACAGGGCAATGGCTACACCTTC
>11|TRBD2|-|TRBJ2-3|TRBV20-1
CSAGGLDTQYF
TGCAGTGCGGGAGGGCTAGATACGCAGTATTTT
>11|TRBD2|-|TRBJ2-1|TRBV30
CVWSTGTSLFF
TGTGTCTGGAGTACCGGGACTAGTCTGTTCTTC
>15|-|-|TRBJ2-1|TRBV4-3
CASSQVLYSYNEQFF
TGCGCCAGCAGCCAAGTCCTATACTCCTACAATGAGCAGTTCTTC
>18|-|-|TRBJ2-6|TRBV20-1
CSARGTQVLRSGANVLTF
TGCAGTGCTAGGGGAACTCAGGTCCTTCGATCTGGGGCCAACGTCCTGACTTTC
>14|TRBD1|many|TRBJ1-2|TRBV5-1
CASSLGAGGDGYTF
TGCGCCAGCAGCTTGGGGGCAGGGGGCGATGGCTACACCTTC
>20|-|few|TRBJ2-6|TRBV6-1
CASSEAFRTVPTSGANVLTF
TGTGCCAGCAGTGAAGCGTTTAGGACAGTTCCCACTTCTGGGGCCAACGTCCTGACTTTC
>15|TRBD2|-|TRBJ2-7|TRBV6-6
CASSDSPSGNYEQYF
TGTGCCAGCAGCGACTCGCCCAGCGGGAACTACGAGCAGTACTTC